This entry is about one T cell receptor (beta chain). It lacks a known antigen. No per-base quality is available; no much larger clone lies one base away. Libraries came from the immunoSEQ multiplex PCR assay. A mixture of 60 forward primers for TCR Vbeta segments and 13 reverse primers for TCR Jbeta segments was used in the multiplex PCR. The CDR3 region of rearranged TCR beta genes was amplified from genomic DNA with a multiplex PCR assay. On the Illumina HiSeq System, the amplified TCR beta libraries were sequenced as 87-base-pair reads. Under the source paper's analysis protocol: In a later analysis, approximately 74 million unique TCR beta chains were counted across the roughly 700 repertoires, and roughly 11 million of these chains were shared by at least two donors. To remove PCR and sequencing errors, raw reads were error-corrected and collapsed into unique sequences using a nearest-neighbor algorithm that merged closely related sequences. V, D and J gene segments were assigned by aligning CDR3 sequences to IMGT reference sequences. For a sequence to be retained, a match of at least six nucleotides was required to both a V gene segment and a J gene segment. A rearrangement counted as productive if the CDR3 had no stop codons and remained in frame with V and J, and every other rearrangement counted as non-productive. Following IMGT convention, CDR3 was defined as the stretch from the second conserved V-encoded cysteine up to the conserved J-encoded phenylalanine. The earlier analysis of 450 to 750 of the donors excluded any sequence lacking an unambiguous match to a single V gene segment. In an earlier analysis of some 590 of the donors, a V segment was called functional when productive rearrangements were above 56.7%, and segregating when the standard deviation between donors exceeded 5%. A statistical classification framework was built to diagnose cytomegalovirus status from the catalog of TCR beta chain sequences. A later analysis assigned V and J genes by comparing TCR nucleotide sequences with IMGT/GENE-DB human TR gene sequences. The TCRdist pipeline was used in a later analysis to assign CDR3 sequences and most-parsimonious VDJ recombination scenarios. In a later analysis, each TCR beta chain was defined by its CDR3 amino acid sequence together with its V-gene family, and reads lacking a unique V-gene family were excluded. To address suspected cross-contamination and a sequencing artifact, a later analysis removed a few hundred highly shared, low-generation-probability nucleotide sequences. For each public chain, a later analysis derived a clonal expansion index from normalized ranks of inferred template counts within each repertoire. A later analysis computed generation probabilities with a VDJ recombination model fitted to out-of-frame rearrangements, and checked the results against IGoR. In a later analysis, hypergeometric tests were used to score TCR-TCR, TCR-HLA and TCR-CMV co-occurrence, with a repertoire-size bias correction applied to TCR pairs. To estimate false discovery rates, a later analysis permuted the HLA or CMV assignments 20 times. In a later analysis, co-occurring TCRs were grouped with DBSCAN, and TCRdist sequence similarity was added when clustering was performed within HLA-allele-positive subsets. Repertoires with fewer than 30,000 or more than 120,000 public chains, plus five repertoires with anomalous nucleotide sharing, were excluded from co-occurrence clustering. Held by TCRdb, this immuneACCESS table contains in-frame sequences only and omits some clones. Under half of the omission traces to an unresolved V gene where checked; the cause of the rest is unknown. The DNA gave D and trimming, while V, J and clone size come from that table. A total of 90,000 to 110,000 clones appear in this sample, approximately 72% of them only once. The ten largest account for roughly 1.2% of the sample.

These data are taken from a study of cytomegalovirus exposure and HLA in healthy donors (TCRdb year 2017). Background for the entire study: According to an earlier analysis of a few hundred of the donors, about 179 million T cells yielded 120 million or so unique TCR beta sequences and about 300 Gb of sequence data. About 300 gigabases of sequencing data and approximately 93 million unique TCR sequences were included in an early release covering about 700 HLA-typed donors. Among the approximately 400 genotyped donors, 75% to 90% belonged to the genetic ancestry cluster associated with self-reported Caucasian donors. The study aimed to test whether signatures of past pathogen exposure could be identified by cataloging public T cell receptors. Using immunosequencing, the study profiled T cell repertoires from roughly 650 subjects and related those repertoires to cytomegalovirus serostatus. A separate validation cohort of 100 to 150 different subjects was used in addition to the 666-subject first cohort. High-throughput TCR immunosequencing, statistical association of individual TCRs with disease status, and machine learning were combined to predict cytomegalovirus infection status. In a later analysis, previously published TCR beta repertoires from 500 to 750 donors were re-analyzed and high-resolution HLA genotyping was added so that TCR occurrence patterns could be studied. In the later analysis, no new phenotypic data were used to find candidate immune exposures; instead, reliance was placed on TCR beta sequences and their occurrence across donors. An earlier analysis of 587 of the donors used high-throughput TCR beta sequencing to judge whether each TCR beta V gene segment behaved as functional or pseudogenic. Donor age, sex, ethnicity and CMV serostatus were collected together with the repertoire data. Genome-wide SNP genotypes for about 65% of the roughly 670 donors were used in a later genetic analysis, which treated that subset as a discovery cohort. All discovery cohort repertoires had been generated using a single sequencing platform. Both class I and class II loci were covered by HLA typing, at four-digit resolution. Typing coverage varied by locus: roughly 620-640 donors for A, B, C, DRB1 and DQB1; roughly 510 for DQA1; approximately 570 for DPA1; approximately 470 for DPB1. Roughly 5 DR-DQ haplotypes were handled as single units for association and clustering, since linkage in the cohort was strong. Among roughly 400 genotyped donors of the cohort, an average of roughly 230,000 unique TCR beta nucleotide sequences was sequenced per donor, of which roughly 18% were non-productive. The investigation overall reported the following: Roughly uniform sequencing depth across donors was assumed in presence/absence analyses, although this assumption may not hold. Cytomegalovirus status was reported to be diagnosed by the classifier with high specificity and sensitivity in both the original and validation cohorts. While some public TCRs were present in many individuals, most TCR sequences turned up only very rarely across donors. According to a later analysis, most CMV-associated TCR beta chains appeared to be HLA-restricted, and the HLA associations seemed to be driven largely by CMV exposure. The 87-base-pair reads could not distinguish some IMGT-functional V segments, including TRBV6-2 and TRBV6-3, so those segments were excluded. In vitro tests confirmed that a few of the cytomegalovirus-associated TCR beta chains recognize cytomegalovirus antigens. In this cohort, only TCR beta chains were sequenced, and detectable features were limited by the absence of alpha or paired-chain data. The only immune exposure information available for the cohort was CMV serostatus. Several of the top co-occurrence clusters appeared to be linked to parvovirus B19, influenza, CMV and Epstein-Barr virus, according to a later analysis. The study listed 150 to 200 TCR beta chains as associated with cytomegalovirus. Strong co-occurrence of HLA alleles, especially DR and DQ, made assigning TCR associations to individual alleles difficult. A later analysis found that HLA-associated TCR beta chains were more clonally expanded and had lower generation probabilities than equally common non-associated chains. Because HLA typing was unavailable for some donors at each locus, only the typed subset was used in association tests. Roughly 17 rarely observed V segments, including chromosome 9 orphons, were excluded from the earlier analysis of almost 600 of the donors because counts were too low. In a later genetic analysis, a missense DCLRE1C variant was associated with V-gene and J-gene trimming of TCR beta chains, and the association was replicated in an independent cohort. An earlier analysis of 587 of the donors showed that most TCR beta V segments appeared in productive rearrangements either about 87% or about 30% of the time, which broadly matched IMGT annotations. Correlated functional status among segregating V segments might reflect linkage disequilibrium, but an unknown experimental factor could not be ruled out. The authors suggested that the approach could potentially be extended to other disease states and immunological phenotypes. A further reported finding was that TCR beta sequences accurately predicted the HLA-A and HLA-B alleles for most subjects in the first cohort. Compared with the approximately 720-donor mean, donors in an Asian-associated ancestry cluster had fewer N-insertions in productive TCRs, according to a later genetic analysis. Specific HLA alleles were associated with over 15,000 TCR beta sequences at a false discovery rate of 0.05 in a later analysis. In a later analysis, TCR association rates were found to vary across HLA loci, with the most associated TCRs seen for DRB1 alleles and the fewest for HLA-C alleles. A cluster of highly shared sequence variants was judged likely to represent a technical artifact of the sequencing pipeline.

At the junction V is shortened by 4 bases and J by 0 bases, with 17 bases in between. From the cysteine through the phenylalanine, the CDR3 covers 18 amino acids. The kept DNA is CDR3 alone, 54 bases in frame from the first base. Based on the germline V gene, the CDR1 and CDR2 sequences are SGDLS and YYNGEE. In total, more than 500 healthy bone marrow donors made up the cohort. At the time of sampling, every cohort member was nominally healthy, though immune exposures that went unrecorded were likely present. The donor tested CMV seronegative, placing the donor among the 352 seronegative members of the cohort. Every donor gave a peripheral blood sample, and the peripheral blood mononuclear cells from that sample were used for TCR beta sequencing. The Qiagen DNeasy Blood Extraction Kit was used to extract genomic DNA from the blood cell samples.

The sample taken for sequencing was PBMCs. The sequence was obtained from a man aged 25 to 45 in good health and CMV-seronegative. Here the chain combines TRBV9 and TRBJ1-6, with TRBD1 tentatively as D gene (5 bases match). The CDR3 amino acid sequence is: CASSPKDGHSSYNSPLHF. The nucleotide sequence reads as follows: TGTGCCAGCAGCCCAAAGGACGGACATAGCTCCTATAATTCACCCCTCCACTTT.